This TCR beta chain was documented in a study of neurological immune-mediated disorders. Study-wide background: The approximately 34 multiple sclerosis patients comprised roughly 31 that were relapsing-remitting and 3 that were secondary progressive.

The unsorted libraries had their origin in 2 million PBMCs stored at -80 C. The table lists this clonotype with many counts. Its antigen is still unknown. The germline V and J ends were trimmed by 0 bases and 0 bases, with 11 bases remaining between them. Germline lookup yields CDR1 DFQATT and CDR2 SNEGSKA (reference sequence). The CDR3 is 16 amino acids. Via MiXCR, TCRdb re-called the 5' RACE reads, giving one row per CDR3 protein. The sample lists 55,000 to 70,000 distinct CDR3 sequences, approximately 4.6% occurring once. Findings and limits, study-wide: No CDR3 amino acid sequences were shared by expanded clones across subjects, suggesting private repertoires in all groups. One related-CDR3 cluster, found by phylogenetic grouping, held repertoires of 18 of 34 multiple sclerosis patients and is a possible signature.

Sequenced: PBMCs. The sequence was obtained from a woman aged 45-59 years with multiple sclerosis. The chain couples TRBV20-1 to TRBJ2-2, with D possibly matching TRBD1 (5 bases). CDR3 nucleotides: TGCAGTGCTAGAGATTCAGGGCGCGCGAACACCGGGGAGCTGTTTTTT. It translates to CSARDSGRANTGELFF.